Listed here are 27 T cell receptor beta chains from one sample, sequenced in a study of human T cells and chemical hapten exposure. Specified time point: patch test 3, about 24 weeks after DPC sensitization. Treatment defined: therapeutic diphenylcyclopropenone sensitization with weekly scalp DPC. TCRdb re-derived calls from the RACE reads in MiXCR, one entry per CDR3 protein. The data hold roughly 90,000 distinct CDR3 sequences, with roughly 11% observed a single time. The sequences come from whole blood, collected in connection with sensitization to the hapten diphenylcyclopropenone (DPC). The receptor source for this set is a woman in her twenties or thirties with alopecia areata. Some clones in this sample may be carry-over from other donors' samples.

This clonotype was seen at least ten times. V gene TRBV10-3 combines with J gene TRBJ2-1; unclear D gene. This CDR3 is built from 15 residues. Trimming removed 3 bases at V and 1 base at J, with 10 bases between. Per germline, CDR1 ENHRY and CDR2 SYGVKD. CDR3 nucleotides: TGTGCCATCAGTGATAACGTAAAATCCTACAATGAGCAGTTCTTC. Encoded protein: CAISDNVKSYNEQFF.

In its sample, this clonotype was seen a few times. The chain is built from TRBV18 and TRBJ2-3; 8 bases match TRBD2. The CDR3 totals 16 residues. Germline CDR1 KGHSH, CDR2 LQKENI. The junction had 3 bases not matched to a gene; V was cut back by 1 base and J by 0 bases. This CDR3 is CASSPLSGGSTDTQYF. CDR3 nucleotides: TGTGCCAGCTCACCACTCAGCGGGGGTAGCACAGATACGCAGTATTTT.

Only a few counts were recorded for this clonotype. DNA for the CDR3: TGTGCCACCAGCACAGGACAGGGTGGCACAGATACGCAGTATTTT. Its protein product is CATSTGQGGTDTQYF. This rearrangement joins TRBV15 to TRBJ2-3; 8 bases agree with TRBD1. With V trimmed by 4 bases and J by 1 base, 4 bases remained unmatched. Germline CDR1 is LNHNV and CDR2 is YYDKDF (reference sequence). The CDR3 is made up of 15 amino acids. Together with reference TRBV15 and TRBJ2-3, the CDR3 gives the full variable domain: DAMVIQNPRYQVTQFGKPVTLSCSQTLNHNVMYWYQQKSSQAPKLLFHYYDKDFNNEADTPDNFQSRRPNTSFCFLDIRSPGLGDTAMYLCATSTGQGGTDTQYFGPGTRLTVL.

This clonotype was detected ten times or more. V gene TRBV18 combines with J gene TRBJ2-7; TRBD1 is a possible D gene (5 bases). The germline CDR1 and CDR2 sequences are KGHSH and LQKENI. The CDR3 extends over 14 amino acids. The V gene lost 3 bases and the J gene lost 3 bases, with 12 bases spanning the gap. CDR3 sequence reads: CASSPTATNYEQYF. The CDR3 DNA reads TGTGCCAGCTCACCGACAGCGACAAACTACGAGCAGTACTTC.

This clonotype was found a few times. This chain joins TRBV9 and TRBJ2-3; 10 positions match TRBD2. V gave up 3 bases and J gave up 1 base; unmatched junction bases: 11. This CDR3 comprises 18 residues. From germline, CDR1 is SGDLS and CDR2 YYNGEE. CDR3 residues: CASSAELGLAGGTDTQYF. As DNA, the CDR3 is TGTGCCAGCAGCGCAGAATTGGGGCTAGCGGGAGGCACAGATACGCAGTATTTT. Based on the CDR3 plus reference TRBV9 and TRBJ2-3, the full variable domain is DSGVTQTPKHLITATGQRVTLRCSPRSGDLSVYWYQQSLDQGLQFLIQYYNGEERAKGNILERFSAQQFPDLHSELNLSSLELGDSALYFCASSAELGLAGGTDTQYFGPGTRLTVL.

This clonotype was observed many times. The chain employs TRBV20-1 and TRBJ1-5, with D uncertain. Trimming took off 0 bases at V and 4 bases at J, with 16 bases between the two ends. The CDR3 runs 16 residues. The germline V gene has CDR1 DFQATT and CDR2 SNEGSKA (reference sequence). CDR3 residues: CSARDWPAGANQPQHF. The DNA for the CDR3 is TGCAGTGCTAGAGATTGGCCGGCCGGCGCGAATCAGCCCCAGCATTTT.

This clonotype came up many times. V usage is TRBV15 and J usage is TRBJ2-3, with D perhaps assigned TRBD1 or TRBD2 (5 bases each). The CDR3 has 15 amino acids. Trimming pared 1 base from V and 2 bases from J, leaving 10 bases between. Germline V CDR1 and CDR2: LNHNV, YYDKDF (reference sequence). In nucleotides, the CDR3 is TGTGCCACCAGCAGAGCCGGGACCATCACAGATACGCAGTATTTT. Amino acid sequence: CATSRAGTITDTQYF.

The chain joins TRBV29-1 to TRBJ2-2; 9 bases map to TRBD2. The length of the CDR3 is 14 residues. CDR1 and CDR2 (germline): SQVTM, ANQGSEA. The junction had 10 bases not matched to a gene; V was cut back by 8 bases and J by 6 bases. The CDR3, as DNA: TGCAGCTTTTCCGGGACTAGCACCTCCGGGGAGCTGTTTTTT. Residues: CSFSGTSTSGELFF.

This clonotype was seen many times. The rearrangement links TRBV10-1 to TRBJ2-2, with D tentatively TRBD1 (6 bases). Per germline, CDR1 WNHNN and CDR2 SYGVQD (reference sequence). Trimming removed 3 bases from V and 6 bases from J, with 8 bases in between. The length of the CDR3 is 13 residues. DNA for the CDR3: TGCGCCAGCAGTGAAGCAGGGGCCGGGGAGCTGTTTTTT. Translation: CASSEAGAGELFF.

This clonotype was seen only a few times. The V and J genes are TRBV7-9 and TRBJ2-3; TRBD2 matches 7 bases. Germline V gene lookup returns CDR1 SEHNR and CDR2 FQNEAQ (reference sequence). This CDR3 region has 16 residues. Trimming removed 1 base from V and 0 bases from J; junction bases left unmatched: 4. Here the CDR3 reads CASSLVAGVSTDTQYF. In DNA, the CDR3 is TGTGCCAGCAGCTTAGTAGCGGGCGTTAGCACAGATACGCAGTATTTT.

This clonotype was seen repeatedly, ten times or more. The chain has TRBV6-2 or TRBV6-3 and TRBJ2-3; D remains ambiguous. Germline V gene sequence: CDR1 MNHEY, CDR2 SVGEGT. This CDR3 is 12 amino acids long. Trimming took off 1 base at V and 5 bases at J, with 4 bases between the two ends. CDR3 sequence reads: CASSYFRDTQYF. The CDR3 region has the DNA TGTGCCAGCAGTTACTTCCGAGATACGCAGTATTTT.

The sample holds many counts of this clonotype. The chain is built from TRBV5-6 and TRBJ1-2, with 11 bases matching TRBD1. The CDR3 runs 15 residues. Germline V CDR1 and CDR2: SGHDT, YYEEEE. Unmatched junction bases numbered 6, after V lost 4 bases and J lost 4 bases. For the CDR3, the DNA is TGTGCCAGCAGCCTGTGGACAGGGGGCACCTATGGCTACACCTTC. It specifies CASSLWTGGTYGYTF.

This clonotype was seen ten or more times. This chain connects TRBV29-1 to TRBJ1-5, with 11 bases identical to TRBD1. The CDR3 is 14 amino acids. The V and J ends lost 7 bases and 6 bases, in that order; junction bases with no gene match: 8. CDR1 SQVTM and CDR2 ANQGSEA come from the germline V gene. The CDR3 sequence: CSAMDRGLRQPQHF. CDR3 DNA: TGCAGCGCAATGGACAGGGGGCTTCGTCAGCCCCAGCATTTT. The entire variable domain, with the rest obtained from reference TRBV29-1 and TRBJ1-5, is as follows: SAVISQKPSRDICQRGTSLTIQCQVDSQVTMMFWYRQQPGQSLTLIATANQGSEATYESGFVIDKFPISRPNLTFSTLTVSNMSPEDSSIYLCSAMDRGLRQPQHFGDGTRLSIL.

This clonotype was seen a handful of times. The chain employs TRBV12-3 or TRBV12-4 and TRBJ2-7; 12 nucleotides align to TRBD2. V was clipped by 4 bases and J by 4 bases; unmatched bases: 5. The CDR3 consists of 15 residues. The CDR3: CASSSAGTSGYEQYF. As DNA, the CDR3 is TGTGCCAGCAGTTCCGCCGGGACTAGCGGGTACGAGCAGTACTTC.

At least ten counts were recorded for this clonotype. The CDR3 coding sequence is TGTGCCAGCAGCTTAGGGACAGGTGGGCCCTACGAGCAGTACTTC. This gives the protein CASSLGTGGPYEQYF. The chain links TRBV7-3 to TRBJ2-7; 8 nucleotides match TRBD1. CDR3 size: 15 residues. Trimming cost V 2 bases and J 2 bases; bases outside gene matches: 5. Germline CDR1 and CDR2: SGHTA and FQGTGA. Looking up the rest from reference TRBV7-3 and TRBJ2-7 gives the full variable domain: GAGVSQTPSNKVTEKGKYVELRCDPISGHTALYWYRQSLGQGPEFLIYFQGTGAADDSGLPNDRFFAVRPEGSVSTLKIQRTERGDSAVYLCASSLGTGGPYEQYFGPGTRLTVT.

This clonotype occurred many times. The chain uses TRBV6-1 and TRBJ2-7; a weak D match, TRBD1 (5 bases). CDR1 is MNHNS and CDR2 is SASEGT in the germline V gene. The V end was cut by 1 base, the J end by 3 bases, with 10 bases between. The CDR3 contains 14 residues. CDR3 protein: CASSEEGYIYEQYF. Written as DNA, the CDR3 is TGTGCCAGCAGTGAAGAGGGGTATATCTACGAGCAGTACTTC.

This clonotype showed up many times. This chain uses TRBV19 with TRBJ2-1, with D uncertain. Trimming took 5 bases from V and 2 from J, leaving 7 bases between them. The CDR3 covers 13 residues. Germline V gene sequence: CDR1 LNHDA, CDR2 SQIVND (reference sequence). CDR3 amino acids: CASSPGTYNEQFF. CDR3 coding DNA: TGTGCCAGTAGTCCTGGGACCTACAATGAGCAGTTCTTC.

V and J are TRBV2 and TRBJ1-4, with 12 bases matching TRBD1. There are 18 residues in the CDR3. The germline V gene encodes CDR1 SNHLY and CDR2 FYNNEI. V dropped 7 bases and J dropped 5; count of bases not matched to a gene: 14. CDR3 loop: CASIGTGGERGRNEKLFF. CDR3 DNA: TGTGCCAGCATCGGGACAGGGGGCGAGCGGGGCAGGAATGAAAAACTGTTTTTT.

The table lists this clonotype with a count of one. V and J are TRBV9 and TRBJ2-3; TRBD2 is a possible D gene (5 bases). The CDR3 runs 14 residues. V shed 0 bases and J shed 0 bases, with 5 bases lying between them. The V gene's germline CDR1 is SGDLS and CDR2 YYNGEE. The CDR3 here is CASSVERSTDTQYF. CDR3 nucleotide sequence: TGTGCCAGCAGCGTAGAGCGGAGCACAGATACGCAGTATTTT. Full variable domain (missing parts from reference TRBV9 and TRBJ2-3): DSGVTQTPKHLITATGQRVTLRCSPRSGDLSVYWYQQSLDQGLQFLIQYYNGEERAKGNILERFSAQQFPDLHSELNLSSLELGDSALYFCASSVERSTDTQYFGPGTRLTVL.

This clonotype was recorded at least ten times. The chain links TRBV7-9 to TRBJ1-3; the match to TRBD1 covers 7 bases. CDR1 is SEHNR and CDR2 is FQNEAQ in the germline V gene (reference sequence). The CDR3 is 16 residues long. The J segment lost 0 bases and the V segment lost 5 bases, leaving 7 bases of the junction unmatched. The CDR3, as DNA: TGTGCCAGCAGCCCTAGGACAGGCAGCTCTGGAAACACCATATATTTT. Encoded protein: CASSPRTGSSGNTIYF.

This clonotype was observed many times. For the CDR3, the DNA is TGCAGCGTTGGGTCTCTAGCGGGCTACAATGAGCAGTTCTTC. Its protein product is CSVGSLAGYNEQFF. The chain uses TRBV29-1 and TRBJ2-1, with TRBD2 matching over 8 bases. The CDR3 has 14 residues. V dropped 4 bases and J dropped 3; count of bases not matched to a gene: 5. Per the germline V gene, CDR1 is SQVTM and CDR2 is ANQGSEA.

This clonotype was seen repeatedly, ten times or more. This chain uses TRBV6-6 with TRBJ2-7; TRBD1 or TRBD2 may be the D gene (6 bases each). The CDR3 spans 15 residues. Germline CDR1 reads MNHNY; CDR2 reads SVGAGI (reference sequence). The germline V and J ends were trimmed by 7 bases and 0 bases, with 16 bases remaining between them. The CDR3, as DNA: TGTGCCAGCAAGCGGGCAGGGGATTCCTCCTACGAGCAGTACTTC. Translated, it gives CASKRAGDSSYEQYF.

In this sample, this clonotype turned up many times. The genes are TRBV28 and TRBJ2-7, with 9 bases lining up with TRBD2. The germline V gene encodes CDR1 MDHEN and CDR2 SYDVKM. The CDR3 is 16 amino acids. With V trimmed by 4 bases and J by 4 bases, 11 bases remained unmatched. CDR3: CASSSLKAGGWYEQYF. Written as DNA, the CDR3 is TGTGCCAGCAGTTCACTTAAAGCGGGGGGCTGGTACGAGCAGTACTTC.

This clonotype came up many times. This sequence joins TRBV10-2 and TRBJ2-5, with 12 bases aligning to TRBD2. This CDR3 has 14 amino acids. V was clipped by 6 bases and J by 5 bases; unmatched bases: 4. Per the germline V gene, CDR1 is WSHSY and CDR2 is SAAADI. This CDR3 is CASRMTSGSETQYF. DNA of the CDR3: TGCGCCAGCAGAATGACTAGCGGGAGTGAGACCCAGTACTTC.

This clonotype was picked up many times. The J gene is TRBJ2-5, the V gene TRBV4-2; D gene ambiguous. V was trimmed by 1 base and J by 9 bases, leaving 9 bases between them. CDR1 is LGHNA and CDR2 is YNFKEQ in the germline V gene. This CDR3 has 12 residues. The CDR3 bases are TGTGCCAGCAGCCAAGGCCCTGAGGCCCAGTACTTC. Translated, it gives CASSQGPEAQYF.

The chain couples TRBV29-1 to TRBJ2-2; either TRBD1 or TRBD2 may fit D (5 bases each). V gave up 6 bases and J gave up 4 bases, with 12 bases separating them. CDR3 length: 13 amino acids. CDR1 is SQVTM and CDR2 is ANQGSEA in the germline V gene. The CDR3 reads CSVRKGTTGELFF. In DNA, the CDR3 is TGCAGCGTCCGTAAGGGGACCACCGGGGAGCTGTTTTTT.

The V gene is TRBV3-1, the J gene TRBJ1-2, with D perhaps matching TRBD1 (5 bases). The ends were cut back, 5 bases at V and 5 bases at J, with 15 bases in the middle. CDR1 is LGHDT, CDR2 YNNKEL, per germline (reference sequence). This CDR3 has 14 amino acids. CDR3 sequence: CASSSPGPEYGYTF. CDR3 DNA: TGTGCCAGCAGCTCCCCGGGGCCCGAATATGGCTACACCTTC.